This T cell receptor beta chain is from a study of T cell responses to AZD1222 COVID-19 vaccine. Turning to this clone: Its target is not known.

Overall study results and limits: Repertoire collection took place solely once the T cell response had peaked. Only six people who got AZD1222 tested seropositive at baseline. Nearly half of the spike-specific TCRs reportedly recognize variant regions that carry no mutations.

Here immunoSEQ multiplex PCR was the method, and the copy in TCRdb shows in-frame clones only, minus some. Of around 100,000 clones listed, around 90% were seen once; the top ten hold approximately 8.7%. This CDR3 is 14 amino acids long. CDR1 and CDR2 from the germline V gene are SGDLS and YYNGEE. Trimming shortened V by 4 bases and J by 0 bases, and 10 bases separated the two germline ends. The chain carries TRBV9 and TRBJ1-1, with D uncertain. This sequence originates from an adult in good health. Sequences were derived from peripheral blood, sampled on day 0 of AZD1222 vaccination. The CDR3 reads CASSQIGVNTEAFF. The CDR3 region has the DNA TGTGCCAGCAGCCAGATCGGGGTGAACACTGAAGCTTTCTTT. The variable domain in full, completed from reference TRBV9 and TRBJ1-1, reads DSGVTQTPKHLITATGQRVTLRCSPRSGDLSVYWYQQSLDQGLQFLIQYYNGEERAKGNILERFSAQQFPDLHSELNLSSLELGDSALYFCASSQIGVNTEAFFGQGTRLTVV.